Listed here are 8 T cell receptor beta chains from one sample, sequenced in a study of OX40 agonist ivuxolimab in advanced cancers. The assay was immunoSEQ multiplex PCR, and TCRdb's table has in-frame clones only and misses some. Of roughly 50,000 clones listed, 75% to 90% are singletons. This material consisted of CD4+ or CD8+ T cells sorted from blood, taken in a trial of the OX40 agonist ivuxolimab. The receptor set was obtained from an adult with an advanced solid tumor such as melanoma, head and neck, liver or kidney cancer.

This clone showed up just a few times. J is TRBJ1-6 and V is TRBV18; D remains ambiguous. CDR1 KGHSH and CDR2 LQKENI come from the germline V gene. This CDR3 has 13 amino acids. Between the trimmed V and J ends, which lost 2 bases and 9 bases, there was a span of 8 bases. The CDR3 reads CASSPSERSPLHF. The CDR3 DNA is TGTGCCAGCTCACCAAGTGAGCGTTCACCCCTCCACTTT.

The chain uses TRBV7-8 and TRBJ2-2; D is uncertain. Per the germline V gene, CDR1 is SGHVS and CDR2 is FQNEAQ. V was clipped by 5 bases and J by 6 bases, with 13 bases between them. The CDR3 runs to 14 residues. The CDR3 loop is CASSPRQIPGELFF. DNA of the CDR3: TGTGCCAGCAGCCCTAGACAAATCCCCGGGGAGCTGTTTTTT.

The CDR3 loop is CASKPGQGVGYTF. The CDR3 nucleotides are TGTGCCAGCAAGCCAGGACAGGGGGTCGGCTACACCTTC. The V and J genes are TRBV6-5 and TRBJ1-2; 10 nucleotides line up with TRBD1. The trim removed 7 bases at V and 8 bases at J, leaving 7 bases unmatched. Germline V gives CDR1 MNHEY, CDR2 SVGAGI. The CDR3 is 13 residues long.

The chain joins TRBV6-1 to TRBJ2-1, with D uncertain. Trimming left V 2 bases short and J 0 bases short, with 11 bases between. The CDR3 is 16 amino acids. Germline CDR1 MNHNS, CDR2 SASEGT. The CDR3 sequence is CASSENALFSYNEQFF. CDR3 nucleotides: TGTGCCAGCAGTGAAAACGCACTCTTCTCCTACAATGAGCAGTTCTTC.

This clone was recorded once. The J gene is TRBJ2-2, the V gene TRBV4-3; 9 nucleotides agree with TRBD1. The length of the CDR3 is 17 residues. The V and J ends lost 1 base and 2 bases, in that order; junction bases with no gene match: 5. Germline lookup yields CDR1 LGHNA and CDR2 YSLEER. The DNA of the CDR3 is TGCGCCAGCAGCCAAGGGGGAACAGGGGGCAACACCGGGGAGCTGTTTTTT. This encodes CASSQGGTGGNTGELFF.

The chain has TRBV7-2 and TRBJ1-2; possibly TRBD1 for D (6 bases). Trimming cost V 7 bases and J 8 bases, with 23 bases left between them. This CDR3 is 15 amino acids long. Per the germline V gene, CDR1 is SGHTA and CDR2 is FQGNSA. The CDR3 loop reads CASIRIPGAGQGYTF. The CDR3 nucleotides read TGTGCCAGCATCCGAATCCCGGGGGCTGGTCAAGGCTACACCTTC.

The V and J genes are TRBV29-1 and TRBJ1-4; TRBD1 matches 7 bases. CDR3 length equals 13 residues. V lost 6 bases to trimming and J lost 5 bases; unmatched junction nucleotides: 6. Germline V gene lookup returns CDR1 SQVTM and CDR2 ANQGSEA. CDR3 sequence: CSVVRGQNEKLFF. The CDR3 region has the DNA TGCAGCGTAGTACGGGGACAGAATGAAAAACTGTTTTTT.

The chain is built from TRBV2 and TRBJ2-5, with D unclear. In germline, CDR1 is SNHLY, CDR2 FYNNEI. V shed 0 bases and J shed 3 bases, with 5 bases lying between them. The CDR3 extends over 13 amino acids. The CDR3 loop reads CASSEALEETQYF. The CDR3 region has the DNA TGTGCCAGCAGTGAAGCTCTAGAAGAGACCCAGTACTTC.